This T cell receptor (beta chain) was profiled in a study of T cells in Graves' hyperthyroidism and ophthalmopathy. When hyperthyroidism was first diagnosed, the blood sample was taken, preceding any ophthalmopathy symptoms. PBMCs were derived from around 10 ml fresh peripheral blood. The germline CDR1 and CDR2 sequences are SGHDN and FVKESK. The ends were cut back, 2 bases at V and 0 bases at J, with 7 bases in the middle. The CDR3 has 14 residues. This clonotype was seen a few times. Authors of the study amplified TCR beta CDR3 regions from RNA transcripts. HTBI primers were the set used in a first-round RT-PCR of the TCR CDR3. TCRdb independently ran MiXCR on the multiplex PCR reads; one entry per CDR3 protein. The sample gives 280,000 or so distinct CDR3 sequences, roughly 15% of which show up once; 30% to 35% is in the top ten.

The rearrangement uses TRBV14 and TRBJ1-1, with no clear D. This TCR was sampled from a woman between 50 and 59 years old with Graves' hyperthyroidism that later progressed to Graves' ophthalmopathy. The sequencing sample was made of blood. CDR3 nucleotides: TGTGCCAGCAGCCAACGTCCTGTGAACACTGAAGCTTTCTTT. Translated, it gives CASSQRPVNTEAFF.